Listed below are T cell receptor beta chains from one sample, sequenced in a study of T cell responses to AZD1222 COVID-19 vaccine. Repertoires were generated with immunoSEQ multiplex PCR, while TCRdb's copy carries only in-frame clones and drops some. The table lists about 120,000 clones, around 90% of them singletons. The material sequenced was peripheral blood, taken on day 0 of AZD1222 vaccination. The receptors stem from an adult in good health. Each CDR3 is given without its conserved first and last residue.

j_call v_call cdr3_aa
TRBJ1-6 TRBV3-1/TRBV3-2 ASSQRGTGNSPLH
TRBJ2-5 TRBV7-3 ASSARQYSVPQY
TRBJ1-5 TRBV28 ASSSSDSSNQPQH
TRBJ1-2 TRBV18 ASSPPQGRNYGYT
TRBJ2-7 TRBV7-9 ASSSIETGQGGYEQY
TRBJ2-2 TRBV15 ATSRGGTGRNTGELF
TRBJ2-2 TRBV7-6 ASSFLGGLNTGELF
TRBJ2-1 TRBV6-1 ASSASGGGSYNEQF
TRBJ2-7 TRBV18 ASSPNRDEQY
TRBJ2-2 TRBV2 ATRAFAGELF
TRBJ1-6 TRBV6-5 ASRFTQGGSPLH
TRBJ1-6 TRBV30 AWRDRDNSPLH
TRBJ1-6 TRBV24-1 ATSPLSGTGGNGYNSPLH
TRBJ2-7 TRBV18 ASSLQPPYEQY
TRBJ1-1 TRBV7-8 ASSPRTSLNTEAF
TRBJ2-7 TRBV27 ASSLFPGGGEQY
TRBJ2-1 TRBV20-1 SASAPEGVYNEQF
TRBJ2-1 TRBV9 ASSVGTYNEQF
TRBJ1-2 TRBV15 ATSTDRGIGYGYT
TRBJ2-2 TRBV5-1 ASSLWGDRAGTNTGELF
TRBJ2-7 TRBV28 ASTSPGPPLYEQY
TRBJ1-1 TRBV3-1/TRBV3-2 ASSPRRGGNTEAF
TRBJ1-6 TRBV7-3 ASSLAGGGNSPLH
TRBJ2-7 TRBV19 ASSIGQGVDEQY
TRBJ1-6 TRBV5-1 ASSLRDSNSPLH
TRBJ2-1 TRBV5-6 ASSPRRGAFNEQF